A single sample gave rise to the 11 T cell receptor beta chains below, sequenced in a study of neurological immune-mediated disorders. One entry per CDR3 protein, called by TCRdb with MiXCR from the 5' RACE reads. In the table there are 30,000 to 40,000 distinct CDR3 sequences, roughly 3.8% of which are singletons. The sequencing sample was made of PBMCs. The receptors shown here come from a man aged 25-45 years with multiple sclerosis.

This clonotype was observed at least ten times. The chain links TRBV6-2 or TRBV6-3 to TRBJ2-7; D remains unclear. The CDR3 loop spans 12 amino acids. Germline CDR1 is MNHEY and CDR2 is SVGEGT. The V gene lost 7 bases and the J gene lost 3 bases, with 10 bases spanning the gap. This CDR3 is CASTGGYYEQYF. The CDR3 bases are TGTGCCAGCACCGGCGGATACTACGAGCAGTACTTC.

This sequence joins TRBV7-9 and TRBJ1-1; D unresolved. The CDR3 sequence is 13 residues long. Germline values: CDR1 SEHNR, CDR2 FQNEAQ (reference sequence). Deletions cut 5 bases from V and 1 base from J, with 8 bases between. This chain's CDR3 is CASSPEGNTEAFF. As DNA, the CDR3 is TGTGCCAGCAGCCCCGAAGGGAACACTGAAGCTTTCTTT.

This clonotype was counted many times. This chain uses TRBV7-8 with TRBJ2-7; D remains ambiguous. There are 12 residues in the CDR3. Germline V gene sequence: CDR1 SGHVS, CDR2 FQNEAQ. V was shortened by 0 bases and J by 3 bases, with 3 bases between the two germline ends. The CDR3 DNA is TGTGCCAGCAGCTTAGCGGACTACGAGCAGTACTTC. Translated, it gives CASSLADYEQYF.

This clonotype came up many times. The chain is built from TRBV12-3 or TRBV12-4 and TRBJ1-1; no clear D gene. V dropped 5 bases and J dropped 2 bases, with 15 bases sitting between them. This CDR3 has 15 amino acids. CDR3 residues: CASSNQGSGNTEAFF. Written as DNA, the CDR3 is TGTGCCAGCAGTAACCAAGGGAGCGGTAACACTGAAGCTTTCTTT.

This clonotype was counted many times. The chain couples TRBV20-1 to TRBJ1-5; 9 bases are a match to TRBD1. CDR3 length equals 16 residues. Looked up from germline, CDR1 is DFQATT and CDR2 is SNEGSKA (reference sequence). Trimming cost V 2 bases and J 1 base; bases outside gene matches: 6. Written as DNA, the CDR3 is TGCAGTGCTAGACCGGGACAGGGACGAAGCAATCAGCCCCAGCATTTT. Protein product: CSARPGQGRSNQPQHF.

This clonotype was counted many times. V usage is TRBV7-6 and J usage is TRBJ2-1, with TRBD2 as a possible D gene (6 bases). Germline V CDR1 and CDR2: SGHVS, FNYEAQ. V was shortened by 5 bases and J by 2 bases, with 10 bases between the two germline ends. This CDR3 spans 14 amino acids. The CDR3 bases are TGTGCCAGCAGCCCCCGACTAGCCTACAATGAGCAGTTCTTC. The encoded protein is CASSPRLAYNEQFF.

This clonotype showed up many times. The chain employs TRBV5-1 and TRBJ1-1, with D possibly being TRBD1 (5 bases). The CDR3 consists of 15 residues. The V and J ends lost 6 bases and 3 bases respectively, with 18 bases between them. In germline, CDR1 is SGHRS, CDR2 YFSETQ. The CDR3 spells CASMISGLRDTEAFF. The CDR3 DNA reads TGCGCCAGCATGATTTCGGGACTGCGGGACACTGAAGCTTTCTTT.

Only a few counts were recorded for this clonotype. The chain couples TRBV11-1 to TRBJ2-1, with 10 bases identical to TRBD1. Trimming took 5 bases from V and 0 from J; bases not matched to a gene: 10. Germline-derived CDR1 and CDR2 are SGHAT and FQDESV (reference sequence). This CDR3 contains 18 residues. CDR3 bases: TGTGCCAGCAGCCCAGGGGTGGGACAGGGGAGCTCCTACAATGAGCAGTTCTTC. Translating it yields CASSPGVGQGSSYNEQFF.

The J gene is TRBJ2-3, the V gene TRBV7-9, with D unresolved. Germline CDR1 and CDR2: SEHNR and FQNEAQ (reference sequence). The V and J ends lost 6 bases and 4 bases respectively, with 5 bases between them. The CDR3 is 11 residues long. CDR3: CASSGSDTQYF. The CDR3 DNA sequence: TGTGCCAGCAGTGGGTCAGATACGCAGTATTTT. Complete variable domain (other parts from reference TRBV7-9 and TRBJ2-3): DTGVSQNPRHKITKRGQNVTFRCDPISEHNRLYWYRQTLGQGPEFLTYFQNEAQLEKSRLLSDRFSAERPKGSFSTLEIQRTEQGDSAMYLCASSGSDTQYFGPGTRLTVL.

This clonotype was picked up many times. The chain couples TRBV12-3 or TRBV12-4 to TRBJ1-1, with a tentative D call TRBD1 (6 bases). CDR3 size: 13 residues. V lost 5 bases to trimming and J lost 7 bases, with 14 bases between them. CDR3 amino acids: CASSRTGKDEAFF. The CDR3 nucleotides read TGTGCCAGCAGTCGTACAGGGAAAGATGAAGCTTTCTTT.

The sample holds many counts of this clonotype. J is TRBJ2-5 and V is TRBV20-1, with D maybe TRBD2 (5 bases). V shed 4 bases and J shed 5 bases, with 14 bases lying between them. Germline CDR1 is DFQATT and CDR2 is SNEGSKA (reference sequence). This CDR3 is 13 amino acids long. CDR3 loop: CSAKLVLRETQYF. CDR3 DNA sequence: TGCAGTGCTAAACTAGTCCTAAGGGAGACCCAGTACTTC.